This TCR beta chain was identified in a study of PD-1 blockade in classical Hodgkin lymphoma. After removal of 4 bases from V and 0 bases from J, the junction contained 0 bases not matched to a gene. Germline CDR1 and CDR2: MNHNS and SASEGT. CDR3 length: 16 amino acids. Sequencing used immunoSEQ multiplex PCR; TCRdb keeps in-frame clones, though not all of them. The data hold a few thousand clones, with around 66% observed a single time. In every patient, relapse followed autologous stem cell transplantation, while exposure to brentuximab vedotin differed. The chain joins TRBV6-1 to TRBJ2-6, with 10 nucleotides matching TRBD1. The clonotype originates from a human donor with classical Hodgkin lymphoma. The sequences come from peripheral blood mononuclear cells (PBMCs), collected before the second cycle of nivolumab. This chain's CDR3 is CASSGTGGSGANVLTF. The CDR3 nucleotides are TGTGCCAGCAGTGGGACAGGGGGCTCTGGGGCCAACGTCCTGACTTTC.